This T cell receptor (beta chain) was observed in a study of cytomegalovirus exposure and HLA in healthy donors. Across the study: The roughly 120 validation repertoires used the same platform as the roughly 670 first-cohort repertoires, a later analysis reported.

J was trimmed by 1 base and V by 7 bases; bases with no gene match: 1. This CDR3 is built from 12 residues. Per the germline V gene, CDR1 is SNHLY and CDR2 is FYNNEI. TCRdb's copy holds only in-frame clones and misses some; the assay was immunoSEQ multiplex PCR. The repertoire holds roughly 65,000 clones, with roughly nine tenths as singletons. In the case of this clone: This same CDR3 is encoded by further DNA sequences in the sample.

This rearrangement joins TRBV2 to TRBJ2-7; the match to TRBD1 covers 7 bases. This clonotype was obtained from a man younger than 35 in good health and CMV-seronegative. Sequencing was performed on PBMCs. DNA for the CDR3: TGTGCCAGCAAACAGGGGTCCTACGAGCAGTACTTC. Translation gives CASKQGSYEQYF. Together with reference TRBV2 and TRBJ2-7, the CDR3 gives the full variable domain: EPEVTQTPSHQVTQMGQEVILRCVPISNHLYFYWYRQILGQKVEFLVSFYNNEISEKSEIFDDQFSVERPDGSNFTLKIRSTKLEDSAMYFCASKQGSYEQYFGPGTRLTVT.